The rows below give T cell receptor beta chains drawn from one sample of a study of blood T cells in healthy people across ages. TCRdb fed the 5' RACE reads into MiXCR, producing one record per CDR3 protein. The table lists around 970,000 distinct CDR3 sequences, roughly 47% of them singletons. Material: blood. Receptors were obtained from a woman aged 60-75 years in good health. CDR3s include the opening cysteine and the closing phenylalanine or tryptophan. Each record gives: D gene, V gene, J gene, clone size, CDR3 protein, CDR3 DNA. A D gene is named only where the DNA matches it firmly. Size is omitted from some rows. Given values are once, few, many or a class for expanded clones.

>NA|TRBV11-2|TRBJ2-7|few
CVEGDYEQYF
TGTGTTGAGGGGGACTACGAGCAGTACTTC
>TRBD2|TRBV9|TRBJ2-2|NA
CASSPRLAGATGELFF
TGTGCCAGCAGCCCCCGGCTAGCGGGAGCGACCGGGGAGCTGTTTTTT
>NA|TRBV4-2|TRBJ2-3|few
CASSQDQIAVRTDTQYF
TGTGCCAGCAGCCAAGATCAGATAGCGGTCCGCACAGATACGCAGTATTTT
>TRBD2|TRBV5-4|TRBJ2-1|once
CASSLNQLAGLYNEQFF
TGTGCCAGCAGCTTAAACCAACTAGCGGGACTTTACAATGAGCAGTTCTTC
>TRBD2|TRBV3-1|TRBJ2-7|few
CASSTRTSGRDGEQYF
TGTGCCAGCAGCACGCGGACTAGCGGGAGGGATGGCGAGCAGTACTTC
>TRBD2|TRBV5-1|TRBJ2-1|NA
CASSWRGTSGSSYNEQFF
TGCGCCAGCAGCTGGAGGGGGACTAGCGGGAGCTCCTACAATGAGCAGTTCTTC
>NA|TRBV15|TRBJ2-6|NA
CATSRVGWGEGANVLTF
TGCGCCACCAGCAGAGTGGGTTGGGGTGAAGGGGCCAACGTCCTGACTTTC
>NA|TRBV12-3/TRBV12-4|TRBJ1-5|few
CASSVGLYQPQHF
TGTGCCAGCAGTGTGGGGCTATATCAGCCCCAGCATTTT
>NA|TRBV11-2|TRBJ2-4|NA
CASSQGGRNIQYF
TGTGCCAGCTCCCAGGGCGGAAGAAACATTCAGTACTTC
>NA|TRBV28|TRBJ2-7|NA
CASSRGPSLYEQYF
TGTGCCAGCAGCCGGGGCCCCTCACTCTACGAGCAGTACTTC
>TRBD2|TRBV12-3/TRBV12-4|TRBJ2-1|NA
CASSTGTSADNEQFF
TGTGCCAGCAGTACCGGGACTAGCGCAGACAATGAGCAGTTCTTC
>TRBD1|TRBV27|TRBJ2-1|NA
CASSKNRDRGAEQFF
TGTGCCAGCAGTAAAAACCGGGACAGGGGAGCTGAGCAGTTCTTC
>NA|TRBV5-5|TRBJ2-1|NA
CASSLETRILDEQFF
TGTGCCAGCAGCTTGGAGACTAGAATTCTAGATGAGCAGTTCTTC
>NA|TRBV10-3|TRBJ2-7|NA
CASSVFNEQYF
TGTGCCAGCAGTGTATTTAATGAGCAGTACTTC
>NA|TRBV7-2|TRBJ2-1|once
CASLTGSTRNEQFF
TGTGCCAGCCTGACGGGATCCACTAGGAATGAGCAGTTCTTC
>NA|TRBV25-1|TRBJ2-7|NA
CASSEWSGSYEQYF
TGTGCCAGCAGTGAATGGTCAGGGAGCTACGAGCAGTACTTC
>TRBD1|TRBV29-1|TRBJ2-7|NA
CSVGTGGHEQYF
TGCAGCGTAGGGACAGGGGGACACGAGCAGTACTTC
>TRBD2|TRBV7-2|TRBJ2-1|NA
CASMLAGGPGEQFF
TGTGCCAGCATGCTAGCGGGAGGGCCGGGTGAGCAGTTCTTC
>TRBD1|TRBV28|TRBJ1-1|NA
CASSIPGQGIAFF
TGTGCCAGCAGCATCCCGGGACAGGGGATAGCTTTCTTT
>NA|TRBV12-3/TRBV12-4|TRBJ2-3|NA
CASSLSRGGSTDTQYF
TGTGCCAGCAGCCTATCGAGAGGGGGGAGCACAGATACGCAGTATTTT
>NA|TRBV29-1|TRBJ1-1|NA
CSGTGIMNTEAFF
TGCAGCGGTACAGGGATCATGAACACTGAAGCTTTCTTT
>NA|TRBV28|TRBJ2-7|NA
CATRGQLYEQYF
TGTGCCACACGGGGACAACTCTACGAGCAGTACTTC
>NA|TRBV7-3|TRBJ2-3|NA
CASSSLGSDMQYF
TGTGCCAGCAGCTCCCTCGGGAGCGATATGCAGTATTTT
>TRBD1|TRBV7-2|TRBJ1-6|few
CASSSRGSSSPLHF
TGTGCCAGCAGCTCCAGGGGGAGTAGTTCACCCCTCCACTTT
>NA|TRBV28|TRBJ2-1|NA
CASSLGDKTGYFNEQFF
TGTGCCAGCAGTCTTGGGGATAAGACCGGATATTTCAATGAGCAGTTCTTC